Presented here are 18 T cell receptor beta chains from one specimen sequenced in a study of vaccination and CD4 T cells after COVID-19. Their antigens are not known. Treatment noted: roughly nine-day PBMC culture with coronavirus spike peptide pools or control peptides (ViraFEST assay). An Oncomine TCR Beta short-read assay was used to sequence the DNA from cultured CD4+ T cells. One entry per CDR3 protein results from TCRdb running MiXCR on the PCR reads. The sample has 14,000 to 15,000 distinct CDR3 sequences, roughly 28% seen once; the top ten hold roughly 20%. The sequenced material came from cultured CD4+ T cells from blood. The receptor source for this set is a human donor with COVID-19.

This clonotype has a handful of counts. The V call is TRBV6-5, the J call TRBJ1-4; D ambiguous. CDR1 and CDR2 (germline): MNHEY, SVGAGI. Trimming cost V 0 bases and J 5 bases, with 10 bases left between them. This CDR3 comprises 15 residues. CDR3 DNA: TGTGCCAGCAGTTACTCCCAAGCTGAAAATGAAAAACTGTTTTTT. Translating gives CASSYSQAENEKLFF.

This clonotype is medium-sized. The V and J genes are TRBV7-2 and TRBJ1-5; perhaps TRBD1 as D (5 bases). Germline CDR1 is SGHTA and CDR2 is FQGNSA. This CDR3 has 13 amino acids. V shed 2 bases and J shed 6 bases, with 8 bases lying between them. CDR3 in DNA: TGTGCCAGCAGCTTAACGAGGGGTCAGCCCCAGCATTTT. This translates into CASSLTRGQPQHF.

This clonotype came up a few times. V is TRBV24-1 and J is TRBJ1-6; D is undetermined. Trimming removed 1 base at V and 5 bases at J, with 8 bases between. Per the germline V gene, CDR1 is KGHDR and CDR2 is SFDVKD. The CDR3 extends over 15 amino acids. The CDR3 DNA is TGTGCCACCAGTGATTTATCAGGAAATAATTCACCCCTCCACTTT. Its protein is CATSDLSGNNSPLHF.

This rearrangement joins TRBV5-1 to TRBJ1-2, with D perhaps matching TRBD1 (5 bases). The CDR3 is 16 amino acids. The V and J ends lost 0 bases and 7 bases respectively, with 19 bases between them. Looked up from germline, CDR1 is SGHRS and CDR2 is YFSETQ. CDR3 nucleotide sequence: TGCGCCAGCAGCTTGGGTATTAGGGGCGCTGGTTTTGGCTACACCTTC. It translates to CASSLGIRGAGFGYTF.

This clonotype was counted a few times. V is TRBV7-6 and J is TRBJ2-3; 7 nucleotides agree with TRBD1. CDR3 length: 15 residues. V shed 2 bases and J 6 bases; nucleotides not matched to a gene: 8. CDR1 and CDR2 (germline): SGHVS, FNYEAQ. The CDR3 here is CASSLPLTGSDTQYF. Written as DNA, the CDR3 is TGTGCCAGCAGCTTACCCCTGACAGGGTCGGATACGCAGTATTTT.

The V gene is TRBV5-6, the J gene TRBJ1-6; D is ambiguous. The CDR3 covers 15 residues. V shed 1 base and J shed 2 bases, with 7 bases lying between them. Germline V lookup: CDR1 SGHDT, CDR2 YYEEEE. CDR3 sequence: CASSLPGAYNSPLHF. For the CDR3, the DNA is TGTGCCAGCAGCTTGCCGGGAGCCTATAATTCACCCCTCCACTTT.

This chain links TRBV20-1 with TRBJ2-3, with unresolved D. V was pared by 1 base and J by 2 bases, with 7 bases between. The germline CDR1 and CDR2 sequences are DFQATT and SNEGSKA (reference sequence). This CDR3 spans 13 amino acids. CDR3 coding DNA: TGCAGTGCTAGAGTTCCCTACACAGATACGCAGTATTTT. It codes for CSARVPYTDTQYF.

This clonotype has more than one count but fewer than ten. The chain couples TRBV6-1 to TRBJ1-2; 8 bases agree with TRBD1. V lost 6 bases, J lost 6 bases, and 6 bases stayed unmatched. CDR1 is MNHNS and CDR2 is SASEGT in the germline V gene. The CDR3 loop spans 13 amino acids. CDR3 residues: CASSAGGRHGYTF. The CDR3 DNA sequence: TGTGCCAGCAGCGCAGGGGGCCGTCATGGCTACACCTTC.

J is TRBJ2-5 and V is TRBV12-3 or TRBV12-4, with unresolved D. CDR3 size: 14 residues. Trimming took off 3 bases at V and 2 bases at J, with 10 bases between the two ends. CDR3 amino acids: CASSFHPRQETQYF. CDR3 in DNA: TGTGCCAGCAGTTTCCACCCACGGCAAGAGACCCAGTACTTC.

The CDR3 loop reads CASSQDRASGGSTDTQYF. CDR3 bases: TGCGCCAGCAGCCAAGATCGGGCTAGCGGGGGGTCCACAGATACGCAGTATTTT. This chain connects TRBV4-1 to TRBJ2-3; the match to TRBD2 covers 11 bases. Germline CDR1 reads MGHRA; CDR2 reads YSYEKL. The junction had 7 bases not matched to a gene; V was cut back by 0 bases and J by 2 bases. This CDR3 comprises 18 residues.

This clonotype was seen a few times. The chain has TRBV2 and TRBJ2-7; maybe TRBD2 (6 bases). The CDR3 is 16 residues long. V shed 5 bases and J shed 4 bases, with 21 bases lying between them. The germline V gene has CDR1 SNHLY and CDR2 FYNNEI. Written as DNA, the CDR3 is TGTGCCAGCAGTAGATTAATCGGGGGACCATTTTACGAGCAGTACTTC. Its protein is CASSRLIGGPFYEQYF. Combining the CDR3 with reference TRBV2 and TRBJ2-7 gives the whole variable domain EPEVTQTPSHQVTQMGQEVILRCVPISNHLYFYWYRQILGQKVEFLVSFYNNEISEKSEIFDDQFSVERPDGSNFTLKIRSTKLEDSAMYFCASSRLIGGPFYEQYFGPGTRLTVT.

The chain joins TRBV2 to TRBJ1-5, with D perhaps TRBD1 (5 bases). Germline V gene lookup returns CDR1 SNHLY and CDR2 FYNNEI. CDR3 size: 12 residues. V was pared by 10 bases and J by 3 bases, with 10 bases between. CDR3 protein: CAKGTDNQPQHF. The CDR3, as DNA: TGTGCCAAAGGGACGGACAATCAGCCCCAGCATTTT.

This clonotype has a handful of counts. The chain links TRBV5-4 to TRBJ2-4; possibly TRBD2 for D (6 bases). The CDR3 length is 13 residues. V was clipped by 2 bases and J by 6 bases, with 9 bases between them. The germline V gene has CDR1 SGHNT and CDR2 YYREEE (reference sequence). CDR3: CASSFRRGNIQYF. CDR3 nucleotide sequence: TGTGCCAGCAGCTTTAGGAGGGGAAACATTCAGTACTTC.

The J gene is TRBJ2-5, the V gene TRBV11-3; D gene ambiguous. This CDR3 spans 13 amino acids. V was clipped by 6 bases and J by 3 bases, with 11 bases between them. Germline V lookup: CDR1 SGHNT, CDR2 YENEEA. The CDR3, as DNA: TGTGCCAGCAGGAAACCCCCCGAAGAGACCCAGTACTTC. It is translated as CASRKPPEETQYF.

The genes are TRBV5-6 and TRBJ2-5; the D gene is possibly TRBD2 (7 bases). V shed 1 base and J shed 4 bases, with 14 bases lying between them. The CDR3 consists of 15 residues. CDR1 is SGHDT, CDR2 YYEEEE, per germline. CDR3 nucleotides: TGTGCCAGCAGCTTGTATGGGGGGGCGGCAGAGACCCAGTACTTC. Translation gives CASSLYGGAAETQYF.

This clonotype was found a few times. The V gene is TRBV5-4, the J gene TRBJ1-6; 8 nucleotides match TRBD1. Germline V gene data show CDR1 as SGHNT and CDR2 as YYREEE (reference sequence). This CDR3 contains 15 residues. V dropped 0 bases and J dropped 9; count of bases not matched to a gene: 5. CDR3 sequence: CASSLVAGGSSPLHF. The CDR3 DNA is TGTGCCAGCAGCTTGGTGGCAGGGGGCAGTTCACCCCTCCACTTT. The variable domain in full, with the rest retrieved from reference TRBV5-4 and TRBJ1-6, is ETGVTQSPTHLIKTRGQQVTLRCSSQSGHNTVSWYQQALGQGPQFIFQYYREEENGRGNFPPRFSGLQFPNYSSELNVNALELDDSALYLCASSLVAGGSSPLHFGNGTRLTVT.

This chain joins TRBV6-1 and TRBJ2-7; TRBD1 matches at 10 bases. CDR1 MNHNS and CDR2 SASEGT come from the germline V gene. The V gene end was trimmed by 10 bases and the J gene end by 2 bases; junction bases not matched to a gene: 8. The CDR3 covers 14 residues. This CDR3 is CAINTGTGAYEQYF. CDR3 nucleotide sequence: TGTGCCATCAATACCGGGACAGGGGCCTACGAGCAGTACTTC.

The sample holds a few counts of this clonotype. The J gene is TRBJ2-3, the V gene TRBV20-1; no firm D call. V lost 6 bases to trimming and J lost 1 base, with 17 bases between them. This CDR3 comprises 15 residues. Germline assignment: CDR1 DFQATT and CDR2 SNEGSKA (reference sequence). CDR3 region: CSAPDWKRRTDTQYF. The CDR3, as DNA: TGCAGTGCGCCCGACTGGAAAAGACGCACAGATACGCAGTATTTT.